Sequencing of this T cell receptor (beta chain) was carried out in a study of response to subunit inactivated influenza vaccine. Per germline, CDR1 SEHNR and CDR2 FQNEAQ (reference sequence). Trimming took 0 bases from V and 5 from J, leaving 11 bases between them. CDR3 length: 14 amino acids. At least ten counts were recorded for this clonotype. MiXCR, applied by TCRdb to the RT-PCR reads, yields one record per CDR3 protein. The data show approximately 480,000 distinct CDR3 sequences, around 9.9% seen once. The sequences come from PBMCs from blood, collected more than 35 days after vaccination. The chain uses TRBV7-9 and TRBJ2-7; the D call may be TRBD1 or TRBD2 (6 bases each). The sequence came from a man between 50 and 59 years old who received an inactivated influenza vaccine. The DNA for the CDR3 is TGTGCCAGCAGCTTAGCGGGGGGCCAGGACGAGCAGTACTTC. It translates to CASSLAGGQDEQYF.